This section outlines one T cell receptor beta chain sequence together with its context. The table came from immunoSEQ multiplex PCR; TCRdb's copy has only in-frame clones and leaves some out. Of 150,000 to 200,000 clones listed, roughly 80% are singletons. This CDR3 has 14 amino acids. Germline V gene sequence: CDR1 MNHEY, CDR2 SMNVEV (reference sequence). Between the trimmed V and J ends, which lost 0 bases and 4 bases, there was a span of 10 bases. These data are taken from a study of cytomegalovirus exposure and HLA in healthy donors. This TCR came from a woman younger than 30 in good health and CMV-seropositive. This chain uses TRBV27 with TRBJ2-7, with D maybe TRBD1 (6 bases). Sample: PBMCs. The CDR3 DNA is TGTGCCAGCAGTTTATCGGGCAGGGGTTACGAGCAGTACTTC. This translates into CASSLSGRGYEQYF.